This TCR beta chain was retrieved from a study of chemoradiotherapy in HPV16-positive cancers. Study details: Functional T-cell assays on a couple of HPV16-positive patients' cells defined candidate HPV-specific clones and common TCR motifs.

Sequencing used immunoSEQ multiplex PCR; TCRdb keeps in-frame clones, though not all of them. Among tens of thousands of clones listed, roughly nine tenths were seen once. Repertoires were sampled repeatedly during chemoradiotherapy. Comments on this clone: Its antigen is unknown.

Trimming cost V 2 bases and J 6 bases; bases outside gene matches: 6. This CDR3 has 15 amino acids. The V gene's germline CDR1 is MNHNS and CDR2 SASEGT. Points from the study as a whole: For HPV16-positive patients, expanding HPV-responsive T cells associated with longer recurrence-free survival. During treatment, candidate HPV-specific clones and E7-related motifs expanded in tumor.

The clonotype originates from a human donor with HPV-associated anogenital cancer. The sample was blood, taken from a patient who underwent chemoradiotherapy. V usage is TRBV6-1 and J usage is TRBJ2-1; 8 bases line up with TRBD1. CDR3 nucleotides: TGTGCCAGCAGTGAATCCAGGGGGCGCGTCAATGAGCAGTTCTTC. Its translation: CASSESRGRVNEQFF.